Described below is a single T cell receptor beta chain sequence and its context. This receptor's antigen is unknown. The input lacks base qualities; no much larger clone sits a single base away. Collaborating institutions collected whole blood in K2EDTA tubes following their own protocols. For TCRbeta analysis, collaborators shipped samples as frozen whole blood, isolated PBMCs, or DNA extracted from either of those sample types. TCRbeta CDR3 regions were amplified from genomic DNA by means of the immunoSEQ Assay, a bias-controlled multiplex PCR. The source study handled its data this way. Nucleated cell counts per sample were estimated from amplification of reference gene primers within the assay. Sequence reads were collapsed and filtered to measure the absolute abundance of every unique TCRbeta CDR3 rearrangement. For each sample, productive Simpson clonality was calculated as the square root of Simpson's diversity index over productive rearrangements. The source is immuneACCESS, and TCRdb retained only in-frame sequences with V and J called. Part of the clones is not carried over; for the studies checked, unresolved V genes explain less than half of this, and the remainder is unexplained. V and J calls and clone size follow that table, whereas D and trimming were derived from the DNA. In all, the sample holds about 30,000 clones, and around 87% of those were seen once. More than 10% of the sample belongs to the ten largest clones.

This sample is drawn from a study of blood T cell repertoires in COVID-19 (dated by TCRdb to 2020 to 2022). About the investigation overall: Samples covering the acute and convalescent phases of COVID-19 were provided by collaborators in the United States, Italy and Spain. The prospective study material was composed of cDNA or gDNA derived from T cells, B-cell-depleted T cells, or PBMCs. Deeply sampled blood TCRbeta repertoires from subjects exposed to, actively infected with, or recovered from COVID-19 were included in the dataset. The repertoires were released in a freely available public database meant as a resource for research on the immune response to SARS-CoV-2. Samples came from the ongoing ImmuneRACE study (first 160 participants) plus 1,254 subjects from 6 global collaborators. A de-identified subject ID, COVID-19 status, age in years and sex were almost always included in the sample metadata. HLA class I and class II types, where available, came from metadata supplied by the sample provider rather than from assay-based typing. The investigation overall reported the following: The amount of clinical and demographic metadata varied by source and participant and was provided uncurated.

Looking up the germline V gene (reference sequence) yields CDR1 GTSNPN and CDR2 SVGIG. CDR3 length: 13 amino acids, cysteine to phenylalanine. The read is trimmed to its CDR3 DNA, 39 bases read in frame from base 1. V loses 0 bases, J loses 1 base, and the germline ends lie 6 bases apart. Sequencing used peripheral blood. The rearrangement joined TRBV30 to TRBJ2-5, with the D gene not clear enough to name. This TCR was recovered from a human donor in a cohort sampled during active COVID-19. The donor label of this sample is uncertain. CDR3 reads: CAWSVRVQETQYF. Here is the DNA: TGTGCCTGGAGTGTACGGGTCCAAGAGACCCAGTACTTC.